This T cell receptor (beta chain) stems from a study of blood T cells in healthy people across ages. Study-level results: A greater number of naive CD4+ cells and higher diversity distinguished long-lived donors from aged donors. Any changes in expanded clonotypes were possibly confounded, as donor CMV status remained unknown.

The CDR3 length is 12 residues. V was shortened by 8 bases and J by 5 bases, with 10 bases between the two germline ends. Many counts were recorded for this clonotype. Its target is unknown. Through a sample-barcoded 5' primer and a J-beta primer mix, a second PCR was run for roughly 6 to 12 cycles. TCRdb passed the 5' RACE reads through MiXCR, listing each CDR3 protein once. Counted here are about 810,000 distinct CDR3 sequences, 36% occurring once; the ten biggest clones make up 10% to 15%. This chain uses TRBV12-3 or TRBV12-4 with TRBJ2-1; D is possibly TRBD1 (5 bases). Sequences were obtained from blood. The sequence was obtained from a man between 18 and 35 years old in good health. CDR3 DNA: TGTGCCAGCGCCGGACAACACAATGAGCAGTTCTTC. Protein sequence: CASAGQHNEQFF.